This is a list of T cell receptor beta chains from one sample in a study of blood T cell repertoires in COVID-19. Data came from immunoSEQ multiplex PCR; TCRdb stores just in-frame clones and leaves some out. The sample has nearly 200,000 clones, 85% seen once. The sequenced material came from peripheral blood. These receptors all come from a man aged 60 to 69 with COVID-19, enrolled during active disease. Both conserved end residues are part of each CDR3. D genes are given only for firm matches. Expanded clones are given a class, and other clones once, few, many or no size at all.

CDR3 DNA: TGTGCCAGCAGGGCCCAGGGACAAGAGACCCAGTACTTC; CDR3 protein: CASRAQGQETQYF; J gene: TRBJ2-5; clone size: .; CDR3 length: 13; D gene: .; V gene: TRBV6-5
CDR3 DNA: TGCGCCAGCAGCCAGACTAGCGGGACAGATACGCAGTATTTT; CDR3 protein: CASSQTSGTDTQYF; J gene: TRBJ2-3; clone size: .; CDR3 length: 14; D gene: TRBD2; V gene: TRBV5-1
CDR3 DNA: TGTGCCAGAAGCTCCCCGCGAAGGGGGCCCTTTGAAAAACTGTTTTTT; CDR3 protein: CARSSPRRGPFEKLFF; J gene: TRBJ1-4; clone size: .; CDR3 length: 16; D gene: TRBD1; V gene: TRBV5-3
CDR3 DNA: TGTGCCAGCGAGGGACAGGGGAACACTGAAGCTTTCTTT; CDR3 protein: CASEGQGNTEAFF; J gene: TRBJ1-1; clone size: .; CDR3 length: 13; D gene: TRBD1; V gene: TRBV7-9
CDR3 DNA: TGTGCCAGCAGTACAAACGGACAGGGCGGCTACACCTTC; CDR3 protein: CASSTNGQGGYTF; J gene: TRBJ1-2; clone size: .; CDR3 length: 13; D gene: TRBD1; V gene: TRBV2
CDR3 DNA: TGCGCCAGCAGCCAAGACAGTCGGCCAGGTGGCGAGCAGTACTTC; CDR3 protein: CASSQDSRPGGEQYF; J gene: TRBJ2-7; clone size: .; CDR3 length: 15; D gene: .; V gene: TRBV4-3
CDR3 DNA: TGTGCCACCAGCAGAGACACAGGCCCCATACCCCAGCATTTT; CDR3 protein: CATSRDTGPIPQHF; J gene: TRBJ1-5; clone size: .; CDR3 length: 14; D gene: .; V gene: TRBV15
CDR3 DNA: TGTGCCAGGAAAGAGAAGGGAGGGGCTGAAAAACTGTTTTTT; CDR3 protein: CARKEKGGAEKLFF; J gene: TRBJ1-4; clone size: .; CDR3 length: 14; D gene: .; V gene: TRBV2
CDR3 DNA: TGTGCCAGCAGTCCTCAGGGGTGGGGGAATGGGCAGTTCTTC; CDR3 protein: CASSPQGWGNGQFF; J gene: TRBJ2-1; clone size: .; CDR3 length: 14; D gene: .; V gene: TRBV28
CDR3 DNA: TGCGCCAGCAGCCTAACGTCGCCAGGGTTATTCACAGATACGCAGTATTTT; CDR3 protein: CASSLTSPGLFTDTQYF; J gene: TRBJ2-3; clone size: .; CDR3 length: 17; D gene: .; V gene: TRBV5-1
CDR3 DNA: TGTGCCAGTAGTACTCTGGGGACAGGGGGCGGTGAGCAGTACTTC; CDR3 protein: CASSTLGTGGGEQYF; J gene: TRBJ2-7; clone size: .; CDR3 length: 15; D gene: TRBD1; V gene: TRBV19
CDR3 DNA: TGCGCCAGCAGCCCCGCCGGGACAGTTAATGGCTACACCTTC; CDR3 protein: CASSPAGTVNGYTF; J gene: TRBJ1-2; clone size: few; CDR3 length: 14; D gene: TRBD1; V gene: TRBV4-3
CDR3 DNA: TGTGCCAGCAGCGCCCCGGAGGTCCTCTTTAACTATGGCTACACCTTC; CDR3 protein: CASSAPEVLFNYGYTF; J gene: TRBJ1-2; clone size: .; CDR3 length: 16; D gene: .; V gene: TRBV7-9
CDR3 DNA: TGTGCCAGCAGCTTAGGCGGGACAGGGTCTTACGAGCAGTACTTC; CDR3 protein: CASSLGGTGSYEQYF; J gene: TRBJ2-7; clone size: few; CDR3 length: 15; D gene: TRBD1; V gene: TRBV11-2
CDR3 DNA: TGTGCCAGCAGCCATCCCGGGGGTGAGCAGTTCTTC; CDR3 protein: CASSHPGGEQFF; J gene: TRBJ2-1; clone size: .; CDR3 length: 12; D gene: .; V gene: TRBV6-2/TRBV6-3
CDR3 DNA: TGTGCCAGCAGCGTAGATGGGACAGGGAGAGGGGAGACCCAGTACTTC; CDR3 protein: CASSVDGTGRGETQYF; J gene: TRBJ2-5; clone size: .; CDR3 length: 16; D gene: TRBD1; V gene: TRBV9
CDR3 DNA: TGCGCCAGCAGTGAGTCGGGACGGGAGGGCTACAATGAGCAGTTCTTC; CDR3 protein: CASSESGREGYNEQFF; J gene: TRBJ2-1; clone size: .; CDR3 length: 16; D gene: TRBD2; V gene: TRBV10-1
CDR3 DNA: TGCAGCGTTGATAAGTCGGGTAGGGGGACTGAAGCTTTCTTT; CDR3 protein: CSVDKSGRGTEAFF; J gene: TRBJ1-1; clone size: .; CDR3 length: 14; D gene: .; V gene: TRBV29-1
CDR3 DNA: TGTGCCAGCAGGCGGCTTGGGGGGGAGCTGTTTTTT; CDR3 protein: CASRRLGGELFF; J gene: TRBJ2-2; clone size: .; CDR3 length: 12; D gene: .; V gene: TRBV6-4
CDR3 DNA: TGTGCCATCCCCCGGGAGGAAGAATCCTATGGCTACACCTTC; CDR3 protein: CAIPREEESYGYTF; J gene: TRBJ1-2; clone size: .; CDR3 length: 14; D gene: .; V gene: TRBV10-3
CDR3 DNA: TGTGCCTTGGGACAGGGGGCAACTAATGAAAAACTGTTTTTT; CDR3 protein: CALGQGATNEKLFF; J gene: TRBJ1-4; clone size: .; CDR3 length: 14; D gene: TRBD1; V gene: TRBV30
CDR3 DNA: TGTGCCTGGAGTAAACAGGGTGGAGGCAATCAGCCCCAGCATTTT; CDR3 protein: CAWSKQGGGNQPQHF; J gene: TRBJ1-5; clone size: .; CDR3 length: 15; D gene: .; V gene: TRBV30
CDR3 DNA: TGTGCCACACGACAGGGTTGGCAGAATGAAAAACTGTTTTTT; CDR3 protein: CATRQGWQNEKLFF; J gene: TRBJ1-4; clone size: .; CDR3 length: 14; D gene: TRBD1; V gene: TRBV2
CDR3 DNA: TGTGCCACCAGCAGAATGGACAGCGATGAGCAGTTCTTC; CDR3 protein: CATSRMDSDEQFF; J gene: TRBJ2-1; clone size: .; CDR3 length: 13; D gene: .; V gene: TRBV15
CDR3 DNA: TGTGCCAGCAGCCCTCCGGACAGGGTCAATGAGCAGTTCTTC; CDR3 protein: CASSPPDRVNEQFF; J gene: TRBJ2-1; clone size: .; CDR3 length: 14; D gene: TRBD1; V gene: TRBV28
CDR3 DNA: TGTGCCAGCAGGGTCACAGGGGCTGGAAACACCATATATTTT; CDR3 protein: CASRVTGAGNTIYF; J gene: TRBJ1-3; clone size: .; CDR3 length: 14; D gene: TRBD1; V gene: TRBV28
CDR3 DNA: TGTGCCAGCAGCTTAGAAGCCAGGGCCTACGAGCAGTACTTC; CDR3 protein: CASSLEARAYEQYF; J gene: TRBJ2-7; clone size: .; CDR3 length: 14; D gene: .; V gene: TRBV7-9
CDR3 DNA: TGTGCCACCAGCTCAGGGGGCCAACTGTTTTTT; CDR3 protein: CATSSGGQLFF; J gene: TRBJ1-4; clone size: .; CDR3 length: 11; D gene: TRBD1; V gene: TRBV24-1
CDR3 DNA: TGCGCCAGCAGCTTGAAACAGGGGGAATACGAGCAGTACTTC; CDR3 protein: CASSLKQGEYEQYF; J gene: TRBJ2-7; clone size: .; CDR3 length: 14; D gene: TRBD1; V gene: TRBV5-1
CDR3 DNA: TGTGCCAGCAGGGAACAGGGGTACACTGAAGCTTTCTTT; CDR3 protein: CASREQGYTEAFF; J gene: TRBJ1-1; clone size: .; CDR3 length: 13; D gene: TRBD1; V gene: TRBV2
CDR3 DNA: TGCGCCAGCAGCCTCGGGACAGGGGGCAGTTCACCCCTCCACTTT; CDR3 protein: CASSLGTGGSSPLHF; J gene: TRBJ1-6; clone size: .; CDR3 length: 15; D gene: TRBD1; V gene: TRBV5-1
CDR3 DNA: TGTGCCAGCAGCTTCAGGGTGCCTGGCTACGAGCAGTACTTC; CDR3 protein: CASSFRVPGYEQYF; J gene: TRBJ2-7; clone size: .; CDR3 length: 14; D gene: .; V gene: TRBV6-5
CDR3 DNA: TGTGCCAGCTCACCACCGATGGGACAGAACAATGAGCAGTTCTTC; CDR3 protein: CASSPPMGQNNEQFF; J gene: TRBJ2-1; clone size: .; CDR3 length: 15; D gene: TRBD1; V gene: TRBV18
CDR3 DNA: TGTGCCAGCAGTTTCGGCGGGGATCAGCCCCAGCATTTT; CDR3 protein: CASSFGGDQPQHF; J gene: TRBJ1-5; clone size: .; CDR3 length: 13; D gene: .; V gene: TRBV27
CDR3 DNA: TGCGCCAGCAGCCCCCAAAGACAGGGGGACACTGAAGCTTTCTTT; CDR3 protein: CASSPQRQGDTEAFF; J gene: TRBJ1-1; clone size: few; CDR3 length: 15; D gene: TRBD1; V gene: TRBV5-1
CDR3 DNA: TGTGCCAGCAGCCCGGGACAGATCAATCAGCCCCAGCATTTT; CDR3 protein: CASSPGQINQPQHF; J gene: TRBJ1-5; clone size: .; CDR3 length: 14; D gene: TRBD1; V gene: TRBV9
CDR3 DNA: TGCAGCGTTGTAATAGACACTGAAGCTTTCTTT; CDR3 protein: CSVVIDTEAFF; J gene: TRBJ1-1; clone size: few; CDR3 length: 11; D gene: .; V gene: TRBV29-1
CDR3 DNA: TGTGCCAGCAGCTTGGGAGGGTCCTACAATGAGCAGTTCTTC; CDR3 protein: CASSLGGSYNEQFF; J gene: TRBJ2-1; clone size: .; CDR3 length: 14; D gene: .; V gene: TRBV5-6
CDR3 DNA: TGTGCCAGCAGTTCGGGGGAATCTTACAATCAGCCCCAGCATTTT; CDR3 protein: CASSSGESYNQPQHF; J gene: TRBJ1-5; clone size: .; CDR3 length: 15; D gene: .; V gene: TRBV6-5
CDR3 DNA: TGTGCCAGCAGTGCTCACACTAGGAACACTGAAGCTTTCTTT; CDR3 protein: CASSAHTRNTEAFF; J gene: TRBJ1-1; clone size: .; CDR3 length: 14; D gene: .; V gene: TRBV2
CDR3 DNA: TGTGCCATTACGGGACAGGGGGATGGCTACACCTTC; CDR3 protein: CAITGQGDGYTF; J gene: TRBJ1-2; clone size: .; CDR3 length: 12; D gene: TRBD1; V gene: TRBV28